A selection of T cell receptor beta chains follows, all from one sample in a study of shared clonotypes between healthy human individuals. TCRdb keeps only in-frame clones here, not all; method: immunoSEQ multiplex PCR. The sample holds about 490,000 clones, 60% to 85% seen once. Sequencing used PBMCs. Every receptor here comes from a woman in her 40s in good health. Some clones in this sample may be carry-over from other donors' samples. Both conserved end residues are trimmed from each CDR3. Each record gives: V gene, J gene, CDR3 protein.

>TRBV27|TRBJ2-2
ASSLGGLGELF
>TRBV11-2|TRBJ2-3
ASSSTDGDTQY
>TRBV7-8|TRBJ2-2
ASSSTINTREKTGELF
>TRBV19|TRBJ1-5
ASSIGQGVQH
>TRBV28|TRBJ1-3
ASSLRQARNTIY
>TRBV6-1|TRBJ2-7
ASSEVLAGAEEQY
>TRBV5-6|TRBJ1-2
ASSPPKGTGGAYGYT
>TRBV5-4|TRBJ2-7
ASSPGTSEYEQY
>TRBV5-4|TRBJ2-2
ASSLKQSNTGELF
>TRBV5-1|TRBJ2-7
ASSLGLHYEQY
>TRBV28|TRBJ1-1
AAGERGTEAF
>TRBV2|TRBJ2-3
ASSGGLVTDTQY
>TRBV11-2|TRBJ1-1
ASSFDSGAF
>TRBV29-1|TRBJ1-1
SAEGGGHTEAF
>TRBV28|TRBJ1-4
ASSPTGGNEKLF
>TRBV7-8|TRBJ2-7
ASSLYYGDSYEQY
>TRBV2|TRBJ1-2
ASSDLGQRNYGYT